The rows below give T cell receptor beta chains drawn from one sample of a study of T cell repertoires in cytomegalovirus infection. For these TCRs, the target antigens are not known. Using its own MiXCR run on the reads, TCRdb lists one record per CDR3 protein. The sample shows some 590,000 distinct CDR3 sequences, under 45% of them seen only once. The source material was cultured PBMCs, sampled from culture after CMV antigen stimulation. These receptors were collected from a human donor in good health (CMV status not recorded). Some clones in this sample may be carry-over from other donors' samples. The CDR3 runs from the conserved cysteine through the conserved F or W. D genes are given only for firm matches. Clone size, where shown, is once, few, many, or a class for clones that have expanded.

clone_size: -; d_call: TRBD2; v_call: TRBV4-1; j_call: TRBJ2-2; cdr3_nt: TGCGCCAGCAGCCGAGTAGCGGGAGCCCGGGGCACCGGGGAGCTGTTTTTT; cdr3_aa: CASSRVAGARGTGELFF
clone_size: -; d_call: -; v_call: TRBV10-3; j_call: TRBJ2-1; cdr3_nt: TGTGCCATCAGTGAGTCGAGGGGGGCAGGGGCTTTCAATGAGCAGTTCTTC; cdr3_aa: CAISESRGAGAFNEQFF
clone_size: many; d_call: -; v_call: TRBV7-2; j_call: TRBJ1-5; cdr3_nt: TGTGCCAGCAGCTTAGGTCGTTTGAGCAATCAGCCCCAGCATTTT; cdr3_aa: CASSLGRLSNQPQHF
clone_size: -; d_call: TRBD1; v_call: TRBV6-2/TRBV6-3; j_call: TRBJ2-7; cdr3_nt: TGTGCCAGCAGTCGGACAGGGGTACGCTACGAGCAGTACTTC; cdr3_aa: CASSRTGVRYEQYF
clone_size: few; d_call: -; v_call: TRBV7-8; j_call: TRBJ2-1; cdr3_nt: TGTGCCAGCAGCCCTCAGGGGACTCACAATGAGCAGTTCTTC; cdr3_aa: CASSPQGTHNEQFF
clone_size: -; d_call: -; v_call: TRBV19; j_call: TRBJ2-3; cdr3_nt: TGTGCCAGTAGTATGAGGGTAGGACGGGGAGATACGCAGTATTTT; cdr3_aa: CASSMRVGRGDTQYF
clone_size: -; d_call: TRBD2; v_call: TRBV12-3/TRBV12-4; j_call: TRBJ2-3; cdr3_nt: TGTGCCAGCAGGATAGCGGGGGGCGCCACAGATACGCAGTATTTT; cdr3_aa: CASRIAGGATDTQYF
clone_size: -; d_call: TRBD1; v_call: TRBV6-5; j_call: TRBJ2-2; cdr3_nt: TGTGCCAGCAGGGAAACAGGGGGCAACGCCGGGGAGCTGTTTTTT; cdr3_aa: CASRETGGNAGELFF
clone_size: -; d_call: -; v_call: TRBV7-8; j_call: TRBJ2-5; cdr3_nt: TGTGCCAGCAGCTTAGACGGGTTATGGGAGACCCAGTACTTC; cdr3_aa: CASSLDGLWETQYF
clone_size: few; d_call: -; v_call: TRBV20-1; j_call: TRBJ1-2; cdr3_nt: TGCAGTGCTAGCCTTGGCGCCACCCTTAACTATGGCTACACCTTC; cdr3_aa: CSASLGATLNYGYTF
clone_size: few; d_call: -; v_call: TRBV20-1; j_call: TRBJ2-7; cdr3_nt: TGCAGTGCTCTTGGACTGATCTCCTACGAGCAGTACTTC; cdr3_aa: CSALGLISYEQYF
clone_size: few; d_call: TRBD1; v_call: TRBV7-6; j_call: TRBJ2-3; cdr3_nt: TGTGCCAGCAGCACAATAAAGACAGGGGGCGGCACAGATACGCAGTATTTT; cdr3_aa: CASSTIKTGGGTDTQYF
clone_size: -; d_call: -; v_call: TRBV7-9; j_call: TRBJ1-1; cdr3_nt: TGTGCCAGCAGCTGGCTCGGGGCACAAGGCGCTGAAGCTTTCTTT; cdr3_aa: CASSWLGAQGAEAFF
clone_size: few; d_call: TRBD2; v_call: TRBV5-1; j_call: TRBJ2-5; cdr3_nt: TGCGCCAGCAGCTTAAATACGGGGGGCCAAGAGACCCAGTACTTC; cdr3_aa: CASSLNTGGQETQYF
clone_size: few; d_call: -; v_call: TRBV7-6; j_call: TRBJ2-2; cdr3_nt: TGTGCCACAAATAACGCCCCAACCGGGGAGCTGTTTTTT; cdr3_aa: CATNNAPTGELFF
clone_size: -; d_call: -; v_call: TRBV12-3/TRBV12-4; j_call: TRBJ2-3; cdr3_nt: TGTGCCAGCAGTCAACAGGTGGAGGTTGCAGATACGCAGTATTTT; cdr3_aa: CASSQQVEVADTQYF
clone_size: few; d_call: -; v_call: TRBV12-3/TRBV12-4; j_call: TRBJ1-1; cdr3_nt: TGTGCCAGCAGTTGGGGCAGGGTGAGGGGCACTGAAGCTTTCTTT; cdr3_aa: CASSWGRVRGTEAFF
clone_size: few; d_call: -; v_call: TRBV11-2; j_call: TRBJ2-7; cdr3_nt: TGTGCCAGCAGCTTAGTCGGGGCTTTTGATGAGCAGTACTTC; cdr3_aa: CASSLVGAFDEQYF
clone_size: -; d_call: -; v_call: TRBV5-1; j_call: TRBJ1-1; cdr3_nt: TGCGCCAGCAGCTGGGGGAGTGCGAACACTGAAGCTTTCTTT; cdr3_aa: CASSWGSANTEAFF
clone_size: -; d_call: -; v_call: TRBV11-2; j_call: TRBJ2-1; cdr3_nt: TGTGCCAGCAGCTTAGATCGGGGGATGGCTCAGTTCTTC; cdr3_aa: CASSLDRGMAQFF
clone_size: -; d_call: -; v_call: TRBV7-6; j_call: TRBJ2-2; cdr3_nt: TGTGCCAGCAGCTTACGGCTCGGGGAGCTGTTTTTT; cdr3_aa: CASSLRLGELFF
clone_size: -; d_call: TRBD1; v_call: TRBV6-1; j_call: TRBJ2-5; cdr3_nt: TGTGCCAGCAGGACAGGGGGTATTGGAGAGACCCAGTACTTC; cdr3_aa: CASRTGGIGETQYF
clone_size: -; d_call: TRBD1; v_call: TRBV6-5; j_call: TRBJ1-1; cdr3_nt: TGTGCCAGCAGTTACTCGGAGGGGGCCGGTGAAGCTTTCTTT; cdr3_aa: CASSYSEGAGEAFF
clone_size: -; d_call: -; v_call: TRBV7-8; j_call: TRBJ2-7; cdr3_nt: TGTGCCAGCAGCTCCTTCAAGGGAGCTAAAGGTTCCTACGAGCAGTACTTC; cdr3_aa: CASSSFKGAKGSYEQYF
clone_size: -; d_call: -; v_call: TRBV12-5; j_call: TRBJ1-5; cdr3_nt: TGTGCTAGTGGCCCTGGCGGGCGATATAGCAATCAGCCCCAGCATTTT; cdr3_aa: CASGPGGRYSNQPQHF
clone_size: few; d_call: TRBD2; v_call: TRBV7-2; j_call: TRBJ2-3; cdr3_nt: TGTGCCAGCAGCTTAGTTGGCGGGGGGGGTTACACAGATACGCAGTATTTT; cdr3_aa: CASSLVGGGGYTDTQYF
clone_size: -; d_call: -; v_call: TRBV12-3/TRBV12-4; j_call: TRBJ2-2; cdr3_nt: TGTGCCAGCAGTTTAACCGGGACAACGAACACCGGGGAGCTGTTTTTT; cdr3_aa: CASSLTGTTNTGELFF
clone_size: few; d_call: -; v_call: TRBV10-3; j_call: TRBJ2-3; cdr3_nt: TGTGCCATCAGTGTGGGGGGCACAGATACGCAGTATTTT; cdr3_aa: CAISVGGTDTQYF
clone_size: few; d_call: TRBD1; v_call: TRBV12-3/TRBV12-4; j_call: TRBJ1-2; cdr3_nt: TGTGCCAGCAGTGTGGGACAGAACTATGGCTACACCTTC; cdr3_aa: CASSVGQNYGYTF
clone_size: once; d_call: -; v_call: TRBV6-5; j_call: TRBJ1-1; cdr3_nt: TGTGCCAGCAGTTATCCCGGGCGTCAAGCTTTCTTT; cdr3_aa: CASSYPGRQAFF
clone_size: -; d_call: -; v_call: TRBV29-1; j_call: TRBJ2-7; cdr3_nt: TGCAGCGTACAGGACCACTCCTACGAGCAGTACTTC; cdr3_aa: CSVQDHSYEQYF
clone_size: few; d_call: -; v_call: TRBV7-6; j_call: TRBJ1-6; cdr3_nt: TGTGCCAGCAGGGGACCGGGACTGCATAATTCACCCCTCCACTTT; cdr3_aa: CASRGPGLHNSPLHF
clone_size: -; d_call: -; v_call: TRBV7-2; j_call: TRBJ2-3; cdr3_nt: TGTGCCAGCAGCTTAGAGTGGTCGATCGATACGCAGTATTTT; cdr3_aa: CASSLEWSIDTQYF
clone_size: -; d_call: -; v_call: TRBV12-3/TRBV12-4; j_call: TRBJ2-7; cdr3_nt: TGTGCCAGCAGTTTTGTACGGACCTACGAGCAGTACTTC; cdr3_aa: CASSFVRTYEQYF
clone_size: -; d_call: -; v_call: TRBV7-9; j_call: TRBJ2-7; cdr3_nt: TGTGCCAGCAGCACCGGGTCGGGGGCCCCTTTTTGGGAGCAGTACTTC; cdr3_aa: CASSTGSGAPFWEQYF
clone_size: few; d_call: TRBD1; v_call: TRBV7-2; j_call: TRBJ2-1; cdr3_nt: TGTGCCAGCAGCTCCCCGGGACAGTTGGGGTTTAGGTTCTTC; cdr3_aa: CASSSPGQLGFRFF
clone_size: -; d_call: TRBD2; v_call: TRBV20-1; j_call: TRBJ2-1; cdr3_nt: TGCAGTGCTAGAGATCTAGGTAGCGGGAGACCTAGTCTCTATTTTGAGCAGTTCTTC; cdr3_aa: CSARDLGSGRPSLYFEQFF
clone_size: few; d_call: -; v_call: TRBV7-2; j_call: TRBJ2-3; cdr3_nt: TGTGCCAGCAGCTTTGAGAGGGGCACAGATACGCAGTATTTT; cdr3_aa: CASSFERGTDTQYF
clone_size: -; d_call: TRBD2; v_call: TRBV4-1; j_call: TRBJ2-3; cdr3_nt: TGCGCCAGCAGCCAAGATCACCGACTAGCGGGGGCCACAGATACGCAGTATTTT; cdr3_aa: CASSQDHRLAGATDTQYF
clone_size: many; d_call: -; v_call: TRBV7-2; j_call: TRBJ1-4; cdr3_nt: TGTGCCAGCAGCTCCGAGGGCTTTGGGGAACTGTTTTTT; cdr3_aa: CASSSEGFGELFF
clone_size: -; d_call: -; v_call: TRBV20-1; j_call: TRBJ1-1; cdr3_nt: TGCAGTGCTCCTGACAGGTACGACACTGAAGCTTTCTTT; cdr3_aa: CSAPDRYDTEAFF
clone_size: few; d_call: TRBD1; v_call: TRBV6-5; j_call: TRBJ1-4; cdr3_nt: TGTGCCAGCAGTTACGGGACAGGGGGCCGAAAACTGTTTTTT; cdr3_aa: CASSYGTGGRKLFF
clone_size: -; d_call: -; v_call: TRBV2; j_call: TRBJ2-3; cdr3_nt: TGTGCCAGCAGTGAGCGAGGGCAGTATTTT; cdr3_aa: CASSERGQYF
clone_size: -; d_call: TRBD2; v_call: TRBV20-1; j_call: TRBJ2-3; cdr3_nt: TGCAGTGCTATTGGGGTGGCTAGCGGAAGTCCTAGCACAGATACGCAGTATTTT; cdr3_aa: CSAIGVASGSPSTDTQYF
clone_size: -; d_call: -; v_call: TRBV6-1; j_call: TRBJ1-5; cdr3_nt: TGTGCCAGCAGTCCGGTGTCAGGAGTCAATCAGCCCCAGCATTTT; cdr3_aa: CASSPVSGVNQPQHF
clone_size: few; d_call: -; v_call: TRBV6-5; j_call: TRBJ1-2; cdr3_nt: TGTGCCAGCAGTTACGGGTTGCCGGGACCGTTTGGCTACACCTTC; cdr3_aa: CASSYGLPGPFGYTF
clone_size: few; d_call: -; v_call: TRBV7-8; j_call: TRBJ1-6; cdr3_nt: TGTGCCAGCAGCCCCCGGACAGACCATTCACCCCTCCACTTT; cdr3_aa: CASSPRTDHSPLHF
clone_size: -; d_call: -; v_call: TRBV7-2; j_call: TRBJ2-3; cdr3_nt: TGTGCCAGCAGCCCTAATCTCGGGGATACGCAGTATTTT; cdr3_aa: CASSPNLGDTQYF
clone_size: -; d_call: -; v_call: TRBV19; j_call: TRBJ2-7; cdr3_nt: TGTGCCAGTAGTATCAGACTGGTTTCCTACGAGCAGTACTTC; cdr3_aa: CASSIRLVSYEQYF
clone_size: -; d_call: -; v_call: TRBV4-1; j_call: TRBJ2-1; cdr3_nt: TGCGCCAGCAGCCGACTAGTTATCAACAATGAGCAGTTCTTC; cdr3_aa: CASSRLVINNEQFF
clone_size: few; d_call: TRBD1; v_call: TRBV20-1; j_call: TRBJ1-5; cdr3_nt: TGCAGTGCTAGAGATAACAGGGGACAGGGGACGAGACCCCAGCATTTT; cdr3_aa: CSARDNRGQGTRPQHF
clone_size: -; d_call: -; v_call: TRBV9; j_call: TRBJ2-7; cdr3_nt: TGTGCCAGCAGCCCCTTGGGACCAATGGAAGGGGAGCAGTACTTC; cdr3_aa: CASSPLGPMEGEQYF
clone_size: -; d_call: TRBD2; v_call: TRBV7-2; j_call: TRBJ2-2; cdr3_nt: TGTGCCAGCGCCGGTGGACTAGCGGGATCAGGCGGGGAGCTGTTTTTT; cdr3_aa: CASAGGLAGSGGELFF
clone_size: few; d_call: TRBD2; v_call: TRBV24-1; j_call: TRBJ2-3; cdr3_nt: TGTGCCACCAGTGATTTTGCGGGGGACGGCACAGATACGCAGTATTTT; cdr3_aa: CATSDFAGDGTDTQYF
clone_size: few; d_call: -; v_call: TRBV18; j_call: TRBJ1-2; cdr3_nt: TGTGCCAGCTCACCGCCAGGACGGGGCTATGGCTACACCTTC; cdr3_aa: CASSPPGRGYGYTF